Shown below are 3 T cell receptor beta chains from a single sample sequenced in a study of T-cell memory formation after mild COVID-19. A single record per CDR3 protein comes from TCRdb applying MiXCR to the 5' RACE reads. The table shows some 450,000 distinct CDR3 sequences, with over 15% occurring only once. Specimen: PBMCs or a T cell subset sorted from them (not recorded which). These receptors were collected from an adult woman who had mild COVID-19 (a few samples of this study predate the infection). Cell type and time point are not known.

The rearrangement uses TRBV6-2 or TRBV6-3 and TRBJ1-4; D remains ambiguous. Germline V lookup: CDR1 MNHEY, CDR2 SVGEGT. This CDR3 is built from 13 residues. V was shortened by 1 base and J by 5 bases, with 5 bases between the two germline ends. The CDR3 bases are TGTGCCAGCAGTTACTTGGAGAATGAAAAACTGTTTTTT. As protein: CASSYLENEKLFF.

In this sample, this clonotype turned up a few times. CDR3 in DNA: TGTGCCAGCAGCGTAGACTGGACGGCGGGGTACGAGCAGTACTTC. It specifies CASSVDWTAGYEQYF. V is TRBV9 and J is TRBJ2-7, with D perhaps matching TRBD2 (6 bases). With 0 bases removed from V and 4 bases from J, the gap between germline ends came to 14 bases. Germline values: CDR1 SGDLS, CDR2 YYNGEE. The CDR3 is made up of 15 amino acids.

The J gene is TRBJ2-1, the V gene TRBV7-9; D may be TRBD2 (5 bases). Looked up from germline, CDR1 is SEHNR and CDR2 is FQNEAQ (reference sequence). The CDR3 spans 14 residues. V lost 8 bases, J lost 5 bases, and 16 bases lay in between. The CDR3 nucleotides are TGTGCCAGCGATGACTCCACGACTAACAATGAGCAGTTCTTC. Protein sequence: CASDDSTTNNEQFF.